The 12 T cell receptor beta chains below were found in one sample sequenced in a study of CD8 T cells in Susac syndrome. A quantity of about 0.5 to 1 ug RNA underwent reverse transcription using random hexamers. Using its own MiXCR run on the immunoSEQ multiplex PCR reads, TCRdb lists one record per CDR3 protein. The table has 150,000 to 200,000 distinct CDR3 sequences, 80% to 95% seen once. Material for sequencing was CD4+ T cells from PBMCs. These receptors were obtained from a human donor in good health.

This clonotype was seen once. The CDR3 DNA sequence: TGTGCCAGCAGCCTCAGGGTTAGCTCCTACAATGAGCAGTTCTTC. It is translated as CASSLRVSSYNEQFF. The J gene is TRBJ2-1, the V gene TRBV3-1, with a tentative D call TRBD1 (5 bases). This CDR3 comprises 15 residues. Germline V lookup: CDR1 LGHDT, CDR2 YNNKEL (reference sequence). The germline V and J ends were trimmed by 4 bases and 0 bases, with 10 bases remaining between them.

This rearrangement joins TRBV12-3 or TRBV12-4 to TRBJ2-3; TRBD2 matches at 11 bases. The CDR3 sequence is 16 residues long. The ends lost 5 bases at V and 2 bases at J; junction bases unmatched: 6. The CDR3 coding sequence is TGTGCCAGCAGTCCTAGGACTAGCGGGTTCACAGATACGCAGTATTTT. This encodes CASSPRTSGFTDTQYF.

The J gene is TRBJ2-1, the V gene TRBV5-1; 9 nucleotides match TRBD2. The ends lost 5 bases at V and 5 bases at J; junction bases unmatched: 8. This CDR3 has 15 amino acids. CDR1 and CDR2 from the germline V gene are SGHRS and YFSETQ. As DNA, the CDR3 is TGCGCCAGCAGTTCCGCGGGGGGGCTCAACAATGAGCAGTTCTTC. It specifies CASSSAGGLNNEQFF.

The J gene is TRBJ2-4, the V gene TRBV9; D possibly corresponds to TRBD1 (5 bases). Deletions cut 4 bases from V and 0 bases from J, with 11 bases between. CDR3 length: 15 residues. Per the germline V gene, CDR1 is SGDLS and CDR2 is YYNGEE. CDR3 amino acids: CASSFLGLAKNIQYF. The CDR3 DNA follows: TGTGCCAGCAGCTTCCTGGGGCTAGCCAAAAACATTCAGTACTTC.

The chain couples TRBV24-1 to TRBJ2-1; 14 positions match TRBD2. The CDR3 loop spans 19 amino acids. V trimming: 5 bases; J trimming: 0 bases; junction bases outside the gene matches: 8. CDR1 is KGHDR, CDR2 SFDVKD, per germline. The CDR3 DNA sequence: TGTGCCACCAGTGGATCCGGGACTAGCGGGGGCCGCTCCTACAATGAGCAGTTCTTC. Its translation is CATSGSGTSGGRSYNEQFF.

J is TRBJ2-2 and V is TRBV29-1; 12 nucleotides align to TRBD1. Looked up from germline, CDR1 is SQVTM and CDR2 is ANQGSEA. This CDR3 has 16 residues. V shed 6 bases and J 1 base; nucleotides not matched to a gene: 6. The chain's CDR3 is CSVPGQGAVNTGELFF. CDR3 nucleotide sequence: TGCAGCGTGCCGGGACAGGGGGCTGTGAACACCGGGGAGCTGTTTTTT.

This clonotype was observed a few times. The chain's CDR3 is CASSEGRMNTEAFF. DNA for the CDR3: TGTGCCAGCAGTGAAGGACGGATGAACACTGAAGCTTTCTTT. The chain couples TRBV2 to TRBJ1-1; D gene uncertain. Germline loops: CDR1 SNHLY, CDR2 FYNNEI. CDR3 length equals 14 residues. V was clipped by 1 base and J by 0 bases, with 6 bases between them. The entire variable domain, with the rest obtained from reference TRBV2 and TRBJ1-1, is as follows: EPEVTQTPSHQVTQMGQEVILRCVPISNHLYFYWYRQILGQKVEFLVSFYNNEISEKSEIFDDQFSVERPDGSNFTLKIRSTKLEDSAMYFCASSEGRMNTEAFFGQGTRLTVV.

The V gene is TRBV18, the J gene TRBJ1-2, with D unclear. The CDR3 consists of 14 residues. In germline, CDR1 is KGHSH, CDR2 LQKENI. Deletions cut 3 bases from V and 4 bases from J, with 12 bases between. CDR3 in DNA: TGTGCCAGCTCACCTAGAGACTACGTCTATGGCTACACCTTC. Protein product: CASSPRDYVYGYTF.

J is TRBJ2-5 and V is TRBV12-3 or TRBV12-4, with 8 bases identical to TRBD1. This CDR3 comprises 14 residues. J was trimmed by 7 bases and V by 1 base; bases with no gene match: 5. The CDR3 loop reads CASSLGDRRGTQYF. CDR3 in DNA: TGTGCCAGCAGTTTAGGGGACAGGAGGGGGACCCAGTACTTC.

The rearrangement links TRBV7-2 to TRBJ2-3; 12 nucleotides match TRBD2. From germline, CDR1 is SGHTA and CDR2 FQGNSA. The V gene end was trimmed by 1 base and the J gene end by 5 bases; junction bases not matched to a gene: 7. CDR3 length: 17 residues. CDR3 nucleotides: TGTGCCAGCAGCTTAGGGTCTAGCGGGGGGGTGATAGATACGCAGTATTTT. Translating gives CASSLGSSGGVIDTQYF.

The V call is TRBV9, the J call TRBJ2-7; weak D call: TRBD1 (5 bases). Germline assignment: CDR1 SGDLS and CDR2 YYNGEE. There are 13 residues in the CDR3. Trimming removed 2 bases at V and 4 bases at J, with 10 bases between. The CDR3 region is CASSVRDRYEQYF. The CDR3 nucleotides read TGTGCCAGCAGCGTCAGGGATAGGTACGAGCAGTACTTC.

V usage is TRBV18 and J usage is TRBJ1-5, with a weak D call TRBD1 (6 bases). The CDR3 totals 16 residues. Trimming shortened V by 2 bases and J by 6 bases, and 17 bases separated the two germline ends. Germline V gives CDR1 KGHSH, CDR2 LQKENI. DNA of the CDR3: TGTGCCAGCTCACCAGGACTACAGGGAAATAGTCAGCCCCAGCATTTT. Amino acid sequence: CASSPGLQGNSQPQHF.